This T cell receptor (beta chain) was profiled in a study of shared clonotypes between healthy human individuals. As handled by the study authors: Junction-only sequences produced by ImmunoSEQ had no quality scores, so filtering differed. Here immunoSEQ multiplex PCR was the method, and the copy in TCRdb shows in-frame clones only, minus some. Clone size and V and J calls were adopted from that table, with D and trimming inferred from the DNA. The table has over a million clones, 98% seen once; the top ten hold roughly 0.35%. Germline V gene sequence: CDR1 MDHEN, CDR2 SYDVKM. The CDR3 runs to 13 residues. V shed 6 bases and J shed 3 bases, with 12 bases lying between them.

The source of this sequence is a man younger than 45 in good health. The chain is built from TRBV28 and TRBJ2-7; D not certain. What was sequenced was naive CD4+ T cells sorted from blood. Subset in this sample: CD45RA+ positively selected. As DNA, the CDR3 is TGTGCCAGCAGGGGCGGTGGGGACTACGAGCAGTACTTC. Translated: CASRGGGDYEQYF.